These 22 T cell receptor beta chains were sequenced from one sample in a study of control samples from healthy donors and cancer patients. This table comes from immunoSEQ multiplex PCR, and its TCRdb copy is limited to in-frame clones, with some not included. The repertoire consists of 35,000 to 50,000 clones, with approximately 94% occurring once and the leading ten covering roughly a quarter. The sequenced material came from blood. The receptors stem from a man aged 55 to 69 in good health.

The V gene is TRBV29-1, the J gene TRBJ2-7; 7 bases fit TRBD1. CDR1 SQVTM and CDR2 ANQGSEA come from the germline V gene. V lost 3 bases to trimming and J lost 4 bases; unmatched junction nucleotides: 3. The CDR3 spans 12 residues. The CDR3 DNA is TGCAGCGTTGAGGGACAGAAGTACGAGCAGTACTTC. The encoded protein is CSVEGQKYEQYF.

J is TRBJ2-5 and V is TRBV10-3; a weak D match, TRBD2 (5 bases). Germline loops: CDR1 ENHRY, CDR2 SYGVKD. V was pared by 7 bases and J by 0 bases, with 15 bases between. This CDR3 spans 15 amino acids. CDR3: CAIKSGRLDQETQYF. CDR3 nucleotides: TGTGCCATCAAAAGCGGCAGGCTGGACCAAGAGACCCAGTACTTC.

The chain links TRBV11-2 to TRBJ1-2, with TRBD1 matching 8 bases. The CDR3 has 15 amino acids. Trimming removed 3 bases from V and 7 bases from J; junction bases left unmatched: 10. Germline V gene data show CDR1 as SGHAT and CDR2 as FQNNGV. CDR3 in amino acids: CASSLGTGTFGGYTF. The CDR3 nucleotides read TGTGCCAGCAGCTTGGGGACAGGAACCTTCGGTGGCTACACCTTC.

CDR3 in DNA: TGTGCCTGGCATCGACTAGCGGGAGGGGATACGCAGTATTTT. Amino acid sequence: CAWHRLAGGDTQYF. The gene calls are TRBV30 and TRBJ2-3; 14 bases match TRBD2. CDR3 length equals 14 residues. Germline loops: CDR1 GTSNPN, CDR2 SVGIG (reference sequence). The V gene end was trimmed by 5 bases and the J gene end by 6 bases; junction bases not matched to a gene: 4.

This clone occurred once. The chain employs TRBV11-3 and TRBJ2-7; 8 nucleotides agree with TRBD1. This CDR3 is built from 13 residues. J was trimmed by 5 bases and V by 3 bases; bases with no gene match: 3. Per germline, CDR1 SGHNT and CDR2 YENEEA. The CDR3 bases are TGTGCCAGCAGCTTCGGACAGGGCAACGAGCAGTACTTC. This translates into CASSFGQGNEQYF. The whole variable domain, filled in from reference TRBV11-3 and TRBJ2-7, reads EAGVVQSPRYKIIEKKQPVAFWCNPISGHNTLYWYLQNLGQGPELLIRYENEEAVDDSQLPKDRFSAERLKGVDSTLKIQPAELGDSAVYLCASSFGQGNEQYFGPGTRLTVT.

The gene calls are TRBV7-3 and TRBJ2-5, with D possibly matching TRBD1 (6 bases). The CDR3 is made up of 13 amino acids. The germline gives CDR1 SGHTA, CDR2 FQGTGA. V dropped 5 bases and J dropped 5 bases, with 12 bases sitting between them. CDR3 nucleotides: TGTGCCAGCAGCAGTACAGGGTGGGAGACCCAGTACTTC. The encoded protein is CASSSTGWETQYF.

The chain has TRBV7-2 and TRBJ2-5; D is unresolved. Germline-derived CDR1 and CDR2 are SGHTA and FQGNSA. The CDR3 length is 15 residues. V was trimmed by 5 bases and J by 5 bases, leaving 18 bases between them. As DNA, the CDR3 is TGTGCCAGCAGCCCAAGGAGACTGACGCTGGAGACCCAGTACTTC. This gives the protein CASSPRRLTLETQYF.

V usage is TRBV19 and J usage is TRBJ2-1; the D gene could be TRBD1 or TRBD2 (5 bases each). The germline V gene encodes CDR1 LNHDA and CDR2 SQIVND (reference sequence). The CDR3 covers 12 residues. V was trimmed by 3 bases and J by 7 bases, leaving 7 bases between them. The CDR3, as DNA: TGTGCCAGTAGTATCTGGGGGAATGAGCAGTTCTTC. It is translated as CASSIWGNEQFF.

The chain has TRBV6-5 and TRBJ2-7; the match to TRBD1 covers 9 bases. Trimming at V came to 5 bases and at J to 0 bases, leaving 5 bases not matched to a gene. From germline, CDR1 is MNHEY and CDR2 SVGAGI. The CDR3 has 15 amino acids. CDR3 amino acids: CASSIETGGSYEQYF. The CDR3 nucleotides are TGTGCCAGCAGTATCGAGACAGGGGGCTCCTACGAGCAGTACTTC.

The V and J genes are TRBV6-4 and TRBJ2-3, with D uncertain. Germline values: CDR1 MRHNA, CDR2 SNTAGT. There are 14 residues in the CDR3. With 4 bases removed from V and 3 bases from J, the gap between germline ends came to 11 bases. CDR3: CASSVSEETDTQYF. The DNA of the CDR3 is TGTGCCAGCAGTGTCTCCGAAGAAACAGATACGCAGTATTTT.

V usage is TRBV9 and J usage is TRBJ2-3; a possible D gene is TRBD1 (5 bases). Trimming cost V 0 bases and J 4 bases, with 6 bases left between them. The length of the CDR3 is 13 residues. Germline lookup yields CDR1 SGDLS and CDR2 YYNGEE. The CDR3 sequence is CASSVVGADTQYF. The CDR3 coding sequence is TGTGCCAGCAGCGTAGTAGGGGCAGATACGCAGTATTTT.

This clone appeared a few times. This chain links TRBV15 with TRBJ1-2, with 11 bases fitting TRBD1. This CDR3 is 15 amino acids long. Germline CDR1 is LNHNV and CDR2 is YYDKDF (reference sequence). The V segment lost 3 bases and the J segment 7 bases; nucleotides outside the gene matches: 7. CDR3 in DNA: TGTGCCACCAGCAGGGGACCGGGACAGGGGGTTGGCTACACCTTC. Its translation: CATSRGPGQGVGYTF.

The J gene is TRBJ1-1, the V gene TRBV29-1; D not resolved. The germline V gene encodes CDR1 SQVTM and CDR2 ANQGSEA. V lost 4 bases and J 1 base, leaving 4 bases between the germline ends. CDR3 size: 11 residues. CDR3 amino acids: CSVARNTEAFF. The CDR3 DNA follows: TGCAGCGTTGCCCGGAACACTGAAGCTTTCTTT.

The chain has TRBV6-4 and TRBJ2-1; the D is unclear. Looked up from germline, CDR1 is MRHNA and CDR2 is SNTAGT. The CDR3 runs 16 residues. The V gene lost 0 bases and the J gene lost 3 bases, with 12 bases spanning the gap. As DNA, the CDR3 is TGTGCCAGCAGTGACTCCCGCACTATCGACTACAATGAGCAGTTCTTC. This sequence encodes CASSDSRTIDYNEQFF.

J is TRBJ1-1 and V is TRBV27; TRBD1 matches at 7 bases. The germline V gene encodes CDR1 MNHEY and CDR2 SMNVEV (reference sequence). The CDR3 sequence is 16 residues long. Trimming removed 7 bases from V and 4 bases from J; junction bases left unmatched: 15. The CDR3 loop is CASTTYYRGSGTEAFF. CDR3 nucleotides: TGTGCCAGCACCACCTATTACAGGGGTAGCGGCACTGAAGCTTTCTTT.

This clone was observed a handful of times. The chain has TRBV6-4 and TRBJ2-1, with 11 bases matching TRBD2. The CDR3 is 16 residues long. Looked up from germline, CDR1 is MRHNA and CDR2 is SNTAGT. V was clipped by 3 bases and J by 7 bases; unmatched bases: 8. CDR3 amino acids: CASSESGTSGENEQFF. CDR3 nucleotide sequence: TGTGCCAGCAGTGAATCCGGGACTAGCGGAGAGAATGAGCAGTTCTTC.

In nucleotides, the CDR3 is TGTGCCAGCAGCCGGCCCCCAAACACCATATATTTT. Its translation: CASSRPPNTIYF. This chain links TRBV7-9 with TRBJ1-3; D remains ambiguous. The CDR3 totals 12 residues. V was trimmed by 5 bases and J by 6 bases, leaving 8 bases between them. CDR1 is SEHNR, CDR2 FQNEAQ, per germline (reference sequence).

The chain uses TRBV6-5 and TRBJ2-7; 7 bases align to TRBD1. CDR1 MNHEY and CDR2 SVGAGI come from the germline V gene. J lost 1 base, V lost 6 bases, and 9 bases had no gene match. This CDR3 region has 15 residues. This chain's CDR3 is CASSPTGRISYEQYF. The CDR3 DNA is TGTGCCAGCAGCCCGACAGGGCGCATATCCTACGAGCAGTACTTC.

The rearrangement uses TRBV11-2 and TRBJ2-1; D might be TRBD2 (5 bases). This CDR3 has 15 amino acids. Trimming pared 5 bases from V and 0 bases from J, leaving 11 bases between. CDR1 and CDR2 (germline): SGHAT, FQNNGV. Here the CDR3 DNA reads TGTGCCAGCAGCCCGGACTCTAGCTCCTACAATGAGCAGTTCTTC. Protein sequence: CASSPDSSSYNEQFF.

The chain joins TRBV12-3 or TRBV12-4 to TRBJ1-5, with no clear D. V lost 7 bases and J 0 bases, leaving 7 bases between the germline ends. The CDR3 length is 13 residues. DNA for the CDR3: TGTGCCAGCACCGATTATAGCAATCAGCCCCAGCATTTT. Amino acids: CASTDYSNQPQHF.

CDR3 bases: TGTGCCAGCAGCCTGCCCCCTGGGACAGTCTACGAGCAGTACTTC. Protein sequence: CASSLPPGTVYEQYF. V and J are TRBV11-3 and TRBJ2-7; 7 bases align to TRBD1. Trimming took 5 bases from V and 3 from J; bases not matched to a gene: 10. The CDR3 spans 15 residues. The germline CDR1 and CDR2 sequences are SGHNT and YENEEA.

V and J are TRBV9 and TRBJ1-5; the match to TRBD1 covers 10 bases. The CDR3 is 16 residues long. The V gene end was trimmed by 4 bases and the J gene end by 5 bases; junction bases not matched to a gene: 9. The germline V gene has CDR1 SGDLS and CDR2 YYNGEE. The CDR3, as DNA: TGTGCCAGCAGCTCCCGGGGGGACAGGGGATATCAGCCCCAGCATTTT. Protein product: CASSSRGDRGYQPQHF.